Shown below are 11 T cell receptor beta chains from a single sample sequenced in a study of T cells after yellow fever vaccination. TCRdb passed the 5' RACE reads through MiXCR, listing each CDR3 protein once. This table has a few hundred thousand distinct CDR3 sequences, 3% to 4% appearing once. The sequencing used CD4+ T cells sorted from PBMCs, collected 10 days after the yellow fever booster vaccination. The receptors were sampled from a man aged 18 to 30 who received the YFV17D yellow fever vaccine.

This clonotype was counted at least ten times. The genes are TRBV20-1 and TRBJ1-5; D call uncertain. The CDR3 is 12 amino acids. V dropped 3 bases and J dropped 7 bases, with 10 bases sitting between them. Germline assignment: CDR1 DFQATT and CDR2 SNEGSKA (reference sequence). The CDR3 is CSARGRGQPQHF. CDR3 bases: TGCAGTGCTAGGGGCCGGGGACAGCCCCAGCATTTT.

The table lists this clonotype with many counts. The chain joins TRBV5-1 to TRBJ2-1; 7 positions agree with TRBD1. Trimming cost V 4 bases and J 4 bases; bases outside gene matches: 8. Germline lookup yields CDR1 SGHRS and CDR2 YFSETQ. CDR3 size: 15 residues. DNA of the CDR3: TGCGCCAGCAGCCCCACAGGGGACCCTTACAATGAGCAGTTCTTC. It encodes CASSPTGDPYNEQFF.

In this sample, this clonotype turned up many times. This sequence joins TRBV5-1 and TRBJ1-4; 8 bases map to TRBD1. Trimming took 4 bases from V and 8 from J; bases not matched to a gene: 7. CDR3 length: 14 residues. The V gene's germline CDR1 is SGHRS and CDR2 YFSETQ. The CDR3 loop is CASSRQGNYEKLFF. In DNA form, the CDR3 reads TGCGCCAGCAGCCGACAGGGGAATTACGAAAAACTGTTTTTT.

This clonotype was detected a few times. The CDR3 region is CASSSAGGQSDTQYF. CDR3 nucleotide sequence: TGTGCCAGCAGTTCCGCGGGGGGGCAGTCAGATACGCAGTATTTT. The chain is built from TRBV5-4 and TRBJ2-3, with TRBD2 identical over 9 bases. Unmatched junction bases numbered 8, after V lost 5 bases and J lost 4 bases. CDR3 length: 15 amino acids. Germline CDR1 and CDR2: SGHNT and YYREEE (reference sequence).

Only a few counts were recorded for this clonotype. The chain recombines TRBV3-1 with TRBJ2-2; no clear D. Germline assignment: CDR1 LGHDT and CDR2 YNNKEL (reference sequence). The CDR3 extends over 12 amino acids. V was shortened by 8 bases and J by 6 bases, with 10 bases between the two germline ends. The CDR3: CASGFMAGELFF. CDR3 DNA: TGTGCCAGCGGGTTTATGGCCGGGGAGCTGTTTTTT.

This clonotype was counted between two and nine times. The chain couples TRBV21-1 to TRBJ2-3; the D call TRBD1 from the table was never checked on the DNA. TRBV21-1 is labeled a pseudogene. The length of the CDR3 is 12 residues. In nucleotides, the CDR3 is TGTGCCAGGAAAATGGGCGGGGGAACGCAGTATTTT. As protein: CARKMGGGTQYF.

The chain combines TRBV11-2 with TRBJ1-1, with D unclear. The CDR3 consists of 13 residues. The germline V gene has CDR1 SGHAT and CDR2 FQNNGV. The V and J ends lost 0 bases and 5 bases respectively, with 7 bases between them. The CDR3 DNA follows: TGTGCCAGCAGCTTAGATGCGGCTACTGAAGCTTTCTTT. This gives the protein CASSLDAATEAFF.

Ten or more counts support this clonotype. CDR3 protein: CASSLQGDRVWETQYF. The CDR3 nucleotides read TGTGCCAGCAGCTTACAAGGAGACAGGGTCTGGGAGACCCAGTACTTC. The rearrangement links TRBV7-9 to TRBJ2-5; 7 positions match TRBD1. With 2 bases clipped from V and 5 bases from J, the junction kept 11 bases outside the gene matches. The CDR3 has 16 amino acids. Germline V gives CDR1 SEHNR, CDR2 FQNEAQ (reference sequence).

This clonotype was detected many times. The rearrangement joins TRBV20-1 to TRBJ2-5; TRBD2 matches 8 bases. Looked up from germline, CDR1 is DFQATT and CDR2 is SNEGSKA (reference sequence). V lost 3 bases, J lost 3 bases, and 9 bases stayed unmatched. CDR3 size: 15 residues. The DNA for the CDR3 is TGCAGTGCTAGTCCCCGCGTAGCGGGGAAAGAGACCCAGTACTTC. Protein sequence: CSASPRVAGKETQYF.

This clonotype was seen many times. The chain joins TRBV4-3 to TRBJ2-1; D uncertain. V shed 0 bases and J shed 9 bases, with 18 bases lying between them. This CDR3 is 16 amino acids long. Germline V gene sequence: CDR1 LGHNA, CDR2 YSLEER. The chain's CDR3 is CASSQDPVGSSGEQFF. CDR3 DNA: TGCGCCAGCAGCCAAGATCCGGTAGGGTCGTCGGGTGAGCAGTTCTTC.

This clonotype was observed many times. V is TRBV4-1 and J is TRBJ2-7, with a tentative D call TRBD2 (5 bases). The CDR3 totals 18 residues. Trimming took off 1 base at V and 2 bases at J, with 21 bases between the two ends. Germline V lookup: CDR1 MGHRA, CDR2 YSYEKL. The CDR3 is CASSQGSFPGLKTYEQYV. CDR3 DNA sequence: TGCGCCAGCAGCCAAGGGTCTTTCCCCGGACTTAAGACCTACGAGCAGTACGTC.